Reported below is one T cell receptor (beta chain). This CDR3 is also generated by other DNA sequences in the sample. This sample is part of a study of blood T cell repertoires in COVID-19. Patients at the Seattle site were enrolled during active infection and followed longitudinally. Original handling: Reference gene primers were amplified, and this amplification served to estimate nucleated cell counts. TCRdb's table, derived via immunoSEQ multiplex PCR, lists solely in-frame clones and lacks some. The D gene and trimming were derived from the DNA, and the V and J assignments and clone size from that table. The table lists some 250,000 clones, around 87% of them singletons. The sample taken for sequencing was peripheral blood. This TCR came from a woman aged 55-69 years with COVID-19, enrolled during active disease.

CDR3 region: CASRGLAGVTGELFF. As DNA, the CDR3 is TGCGCCAGCAGAGGACTAGCGGGAGTCACCGGGGAGCTGTTTTTT. The chain joins TRBV5-1 to TRBJ2-2, with 13 nucleotides matching TRBD2. This CDR3 is built from 15 residues. The germline V gene encodes CDR1 SGHRS and CDR2 YFSETQ. J lost 4 bases, V lost 5 bases, and 2 bases had no gene match.